Below, 5 T cell receptor beta chains from the same sample are listed, as sequenced in a study of Ad26.COV2.S vaccination and SARS-CoV-2 variants. Treatment: around 19 received Ad26.COV2.S at low or high dose, single or two shots; 5 received placebo; per-sample allocation not given. On day 63 after the first injection, vaccine and placebo recipients gave samples. Clones were read by immunoSEQ multiplex PCR, and TCRdb kept only the in-frame ones, dropping some. This table has 400,000 to 500,000 clones, 88% appearing once. The material was peripheral blood, obtained in a trial of Ad26.COV2.S vaccine versus placebo. Receptor source: a person between 18 and 65 years old who received the Ad26.COV2.S COVID-19 vaccine or a placebo.

This CDR3 reads CASSTPDSFYGYTF. CDR3 coding DNA: TGTGCCAGTAGCACCCCCGACAGCTTCTATGGCTACACCTTC. The rearrangement links TRBV19 to TRBJ1-2, with D possibly being TRBD1 (5 bases). This CDR3 is built from 14 residues. The V gene lost 6 bases and the J gene lost 4 bases, with 15 bases spanning the gap. The germline V gene has CDR1 LNHDA and CDR2 SQIVND (reference sequence).

The chain uses TRBV2 and TRBJ1-2, with D tentatively TRBD1 (6 bases). CDR3 size: 15 residues. Germline CDR1 and CDR2: SNHLY and FYNNEI. The V end lost 0 bases, the J end lost 7 bases, and 15 bases lay between the germline ends. CDR3 sequence reads: CASSEAGTGFGGYTF. DNA for the CDR3: TGTGCCAGCAGTGAAGCCGGCACAGGGTTCGGTGGCTACACCTTC. Complete variable domain (other parts from reference TRBV2 and TRBJ1-2): EPEVTQTPSHQVTQMGQEVILRCVPISNHLYFYWYRQILGQKVEFLVSFYNNEISEKSEIFDDQFSVERPDGSNFTLKIRSTKLEDSAMYFCASSEAGTGFGGYTFGSGTRLTVV.

The CDR3 DNA reads TGTGCCAGCAGTGCCACGGGACTAGCGGGGGTCAATACCGGGGAGCTGTTTTTT. Encoded protein: CASSATGLAGVNTGELFF. V is TRBV6-4 and J is TRBJ2-2; 14 bases are shared with TRBD2. The CDR3 is made up of 18 amino acids. After removal of 4 bases from V and 5 bases from J, the junction contained 9 bases not matched to a gene. Germline CDR1 is MRHNA and CDR2 is SNTAGT.

The CDR3 reads CASSRGQGIKNIQYF. The CDR3 bases are TGCGCCAGCAGCCGGGGACAGGGAATTAAAAACATTCAGTACTTC. This sequence joins TRBV4-1 and TRBJ2-4; TRBD1 matches 9 bases. Germline lookup yields CDR1 MGHRA and CDR2 YSYEKL. This CDR3 has 15 residues. V shed 4 bases and J 4 bases; nucleotides not matched to a gene: 5.

The V call is TRBV18, the J call TRBJ2-7, with 7 bases matching TRBD1. This CDR3 has 15 amino acids. V shed 3 bases and J 3 bases; nucleotides not matched to a gene: 8. Germline V gene lookup returns CDR1 KGHSH and CDR2 LQKENI. CDR3 sequence (DNA): TGTGCCAGCTCACCTGTGACAGGGTCGGACTACGAGCAGTACTTC. This encodes CASSPVTGSDYEQYF.